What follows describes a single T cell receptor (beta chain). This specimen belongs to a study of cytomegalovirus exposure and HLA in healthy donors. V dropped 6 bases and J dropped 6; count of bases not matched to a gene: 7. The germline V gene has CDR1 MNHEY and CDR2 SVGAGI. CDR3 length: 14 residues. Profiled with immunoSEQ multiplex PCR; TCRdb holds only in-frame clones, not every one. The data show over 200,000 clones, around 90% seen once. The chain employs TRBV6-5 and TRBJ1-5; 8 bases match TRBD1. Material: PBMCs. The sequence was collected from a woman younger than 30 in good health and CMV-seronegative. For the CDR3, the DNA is TGTGCCAGCAGCCGGGACAGGTGGATTCAGCCCCAGCATTTT. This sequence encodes CASSRDRWIQPQHF.